This T cell receptor (beta chain) originates from a study of CXCR3-negative and CXCR3-positive naive CD8 T cells. The germline V gene encodes CDR1 DFQATT and CDR2 SNEGSKA (reference sequence). The length of the CDR3 is 15 residues. The study sorted every CD8+ T cell subset in triplicate at 300,000 cells each. By phenotype, naive CD8+ T cells were CD45RO-CCR7+CD27+CD95-. All TRB cDNA libraries came from 5' RACE performed with UMI labels. TCRdb reanalyzed the 5' RACE reads, giving one entry per CDR3 protein sequence and no DNA. The listing contains tens of thousands of distinct CDR3 sequences. Regarding the study as a whole: For memory CD8+ cells diversity was much lower, but both naive subsets had comparably high diversity. For naive cells, CXCR3-negative and CXCR3-positive subsets had similar TRBV-TRBJ usage; for memory cells, usage differed. Researchers report that CXCR3-positive naive cells carry more hydrophobic TRB CDR3s than CXCR3-negative naive cells.

In regard to this clonotype: Its antigen is not known.

The chain has TRBV20-1 and TRBJ2-5; the TRBD2 assignment by TCRdb is unverifiable without DNA. This sequence originates from a human donor in good health. Some clones in this sample may be carry-over from other donors' samples. Material: naive CXCR3+ CD8+ T cells from blood. Subset: CD45RO-CCR7+CD27+CD95- naive CD8+ T cells expressing CXCR3 (TNR3+). CDR3 loop: CSARGTSGRVKTQYF.